Following are 15 T cell receptor beta chains from one sample sequenced in a study of cytomegalovirus exposure and HLA in healthy donors. PCR amplification relied on 60 Vbeta primers (plus 13 Jbeta primers). TCRdb's table, derived via immunoSEQ multiplex PCR, lists solely in-frame clones and lacks some. The table lists over 200,000 clones, around 80% of them singletons. Sequenced input: PBMCs. These receptors came from a woman between 35 and 50 years old in good health and CMV-seropositive.

A word on this clone: This sample also contains other DNA sequences that code for the same CDR3. This chain uses TRBV5-1 with TRBJ1-1; 8 bases match TRBD1. Germline V gene lookup returns CDR1 SGHRS and CDR2 YFSETQ. Losses at the gene ends were 0 bases for V and 1 base for J; bases not matched to a gene: 2. This CDR3 spans 15 amino acids. The CDR3 DNA is TGCGCCAGCAGCTTGGATGGACAGGGGAACACTGAAGCTTTCTTT. This codes for CASSLDGQGNTEAFF.

V usage is TRBV7-8 and J usage is TRBJ2-5, with 8 bases aligning to TRBD2. The junction had 6 bases not matched to a gene; V was cut back by 2 bases and J by 1 base. Germline assignment: CDR1 SGHVS and CDR2 FQNEAQ. The CDR3 is 16 residues long. The CDR3 bases are TGTGCCAGCAGCTTAAACCGGCGGGGGGTCCAAGAGACCCAGTACTTC. Its translation: CASSLNRRGVQETQYF.

This clone was seen a few times. J is TRBJ1-2 and V is TRBV5-4; TRBD1 might be the D (5 bases). V was shortened by 4 bases and J by 2 bases, with 9 bases between the two germline ends. The CDR3 runs to 13 residues. Germline CDR1 is SGHNT and CDR2 is YYREEE (reference sequence). This chain's CDR3 is CASSTDTNYGYTF. In DNA form, the CDR3 reads TGTGCCAGCAGCACGGACACCAACTATGGCTACACCTTC.

The rearrangement links TRBV10-2 to TRBJ2-3; 10 positions agree with TRBD2. Germline CDR1 is WSHSY and CDR2 is SAAADI. Trimming removed 7 bases from V and 0 bases from J; junction bases left unmatched: 10. This CDR3 is 17 amino acids long. The CDR3 nucleotides are TGCGCCAGCACGAACGTCCTAGCGGGGGTCAGCACAGATACGCAGTATTTT. Its translation is CASTNVLAGVSTDTQYF.

This sequence joins TRBV30 and TRBJ2-5; possibly TRBD1 for D (6 bases). Germline CDR1 GTSNPN, CDR2 SVGIG (reference sequence). The CDR3 is made up of 14 amino acids. The germline V and J ends were trimmed by 0 bases and 5 bases, with 13 bases remaining between them. This CDR3 is CAWSVGQGQETQYF. The CDR3 bases are TGTGCCTGGAGTGTTGGGCAGGGGCAGGAGACCCAGTACTTC.

The genes are TRBV19 and TRBJ2-3, with TRBD2 as a possible D gene (6 bases). CDR3 length: 15 residues. Per germline, CDR1 LNHDA and CDR2 SQIVND (reference sequence). Trimming removed 3 bases at V and 2 bases at J, with 12 bases between. CDR3 sequence (DNA): TGTGCCAGTAGTATCGGAGGGCAGTACACAGATACGCAGTATTTT. Translated, it gives CASSIGGQYTDTQYF. Based on the CDR3 plus reference TRBV19 and TRBJ2-3, the full variable domain is DGGITQSPKYLFRKEGQNVTLSCEQNLNHDAMYWYRQDPGQGLRLIYYSQIVNDFQKGDIAEGYSVSREKKESFPLTVTSAQKNPTAFYLCASSIGGQYTDTQYFGPGTRLTVL.

CDR3 residues: CASSREGSTEAFF. CDR3 nucleotide sequence: TGTGCCAGCAGTCGTGAGGGAAGCACTGAAGCTTTCTTT. The V gene is TRBV6-4, the J gene TRBJ1-1; D remains ambiguous. Germline assignment: CDR1 MRHNA and CDR2 SNTAGT. This CDR3 is built from 13 residues. V was pared by 5 bases and J by 4 bases, with 11 bases between.

The chain couples TRBV5-1 to TRBJ2-5; D ambiguous. Germline V gives CDR1 SGHRS, CDR2 YFSETQ. V lost 4 bases, J lost 3 bases, and 4 bases lay in between. The CDR3 loop spans 11 amino acids. The CDR3 reads CASSPEETQYF. The CDR3 nucleotides are TGCGCCAGCAGCCCGGAAGAGACCCAGTACTTC.

The chain links TRBV5-4 to TRBJ2-3; 9 bases are shared with TRBD1. With V trimmed by 3 bases and J by 6 bases, 2 bases remained unmatched. This CDR3 contains 13 residues. The germline V gene has CDR1 SGHNT and CDR2 YYREEE (reference sequence). CDR3: CASSWTGEDTQYF. The CDR3, as DNA: TGTGCCAGCAGCTGGACAGGGGAGGATACGCAGTATTTT.

This clone turned up a few times. CDR3 sequence (DNA): TGTGCCAGCAGCCCCCGGACTAGCGGGGGTAGGGGCACAGATACGCAGTATTTT. It translates to CASSPRTSGGRGTDTQYF. The rearrangement joins TRBV7-8 to TRBJ2-3; 13 positions agree with TRBD2. The CDR3 extends over 18 amino acids. Trimming at V came to 5 bases and at J to 1 base, leaving 9 bases not matched to a gene. Germline CDR1 SGHVS, CDR2 FQNEAQ.

This sequence joins TRBV6-5 and TRBJ1-3, with a possible D match to TRBD1 (6 bases). The germline V gene has CDR1 MNHEY and CDR2 SVGAGI. Trimming took 6 bases from V and 4 from J, leaving 16 bases between them. This CDR3 is 15 amino acids long. The CDR3, as DNA: TGTGCCAGCAGGGCGCGAACAGGGTCCGGAAACACCATATATTTT. This gives the protein CASRARTGSGNTIYF.

The chain combines TRBV30 with TRBJ1-3; no definite D call. In germline, CDR1 is GTSNPN, CDR2 SVGIG (reference sequence). This CDR3 has 14 residues. The ends were cut back, 2 bases at V and 1 base at J, with 9 bases in the middle. This chain's CDR3 is CAWSPDLSGNTIYF. The CDR3 coding sequence is TGTGCCTGGAGTCCGGACTTGTCTGGAAACACCATATATTTT.

As to this clone: The junction does not match germline at one end; this may be a read error. The chain joins TRBV5-1 to TRBJ1-5; D gene uncertain. Germline V gene lookup returns CDR1 SGHRS and CDR2 YFSETQ. The CDR3 spans 15 residues. For the CDR3, the DNA is TGCGCCAGCAGCCTTCGGGGATTGAGCACTCAGCCCCAGCATTTT. Amino acid sequence: CASSLRGLSTQPQHF.

The CDR3 loop reads CASGFTDRGPEQYF. For the CDR3, the DNA is TGTGCTAGTGGTTTCACGGACAGGGGGCCCGAGCAGTACTTC. The chain couples TRBV12-5 to TRBJ2-7, with 11 bases lining up with TRBD1. Losses at the gene ends were 3 bases for V and 6 bases for J; bases not matched to a gene: 4. This CDR3 is built from 14 residues. Germline assignment: CDR1 LGHNT and CDR2 FRNRAP.

The V and J genes are TRBV7-2 and TRBJ1-1; D gene unclear. This CDR3 spans 13 amino acids. Looked up from germline, CDR1 is SGHTA and CDR2 is FQGNSA. Trimming took 1 base from V and 0 from J, leaving 3 bases between them. The DNA for the CDR3 is TGTGCCAGCAGCTTAGATATGAACACTGAAGCTTTCTTT. Protein: CASSLDMNTEAFF.